This record concerns one T cell receptor beta chain sequence. The antigen remains undetermined. This record comes from a study of identical twins. Overall study findings and caveats: With abundant cord blood beta clonotypes, insertions were fewer; memory repertoires showed no such pattern. Twins shared beta out-of-frame sequences in excess, but this excess was weaker. Findings depended on cross-sectional statistics rather than tracking the same donors.

V lost 5 bases and J lost 2, with 14 bases in between. This CDR3 contains 15 residues. Germline assignment: CDR1 SGHAT and CDR2 FQNNGV. A universal primer binding site was introduced by template switching. The final cDNA contained unique molecular identifiers. TCRdb reanalysed the 5' RACE reads using MiXCR and keeps one entry per CDR3 protein. The table records approximately 1.8 million distinct CDR3 sequences, less than 35% of them present only once. Sequencing input: cord blood. This chain joins TRBV11-2 and TRBJ2-3; no definite D call. This sequence was found in a newborn girl in good health. The DNA of the CDR3 is TGTGCCAGCAGCGACTCAACCCGCTCCACAGATACGCAGTATTTT. It translates to CASSDSTRSTDTQYF.